The 28 T cell receptor beta chains below come from one sample, sequenced in a study of shared clonotypes between healthy human individuals. The protocol was immunoSEQ multiplex PCR, while the TCRdb copy is restricted to in-frame clones and leaves out a portion. The table shows approximately 1.5 million clones, with approximately 98.5% occurring only once. The sequenced sample consisted of naive CD4+ T cells sorted from blood. Subset noted: CD45RA+ positively selected. Source of these receptors: a man between 25 and 39 years old in good health.

The rearrangement joins TRBV19 to TRBJ2-1; 8 bases align to TRBD1. The CDR3 is 11 amino acids. Losses at the gene ends were 8 bases for V and 15 bases for J; bases not matched to a gene: 9. Germline lookup yields CDR1 LNHDA and CDR2 SQIVND (reference sequence). CDR3 loop: CASSTGVRLFF. The CDR3 DNA is TGTGCCAGTTCGACAGGGGTGAGGTTGTTCTTC.

Regarding this clone: Within the sample, other DNA sequences also encode this same CDR3. The chain couples TRBV5-1 to TRBJ2-5; D unresolved. The CDR3 runs to 14 residues. Trimming left V 0 bases short and J 2 bases short, with 8 bases between. CDR1 is SGHRS, CDR2 YFSETQ, per germline. CDR3 region: CASSLGAAQETQYF. The CDR3 bases are TGCGCCAGCAGCTTGGGCGCAGCTCAAGAGACCCAGTACTTC.

This chain links TRBV2 with TRBJ2-3; 16 bases fit TRBD2. Germline CDR1 reads SNHLY; CDR2 reads FYNNEI. After removal of 8 bases from V and 6 bases from J, the junction contained 17 bases not matched to a gene. This CDR3 has 19 residues. Here the CDR3 DNA reads TGTGCCAGCTCAAGCAAGGGACTAGCGGGAGGGCAGAACGGGGATACGCAGTATTTT. Its protein product is CASSSKGLAGGQNGDTQYF.

This clone appeared a single time. The V and J genes are TRBV2 and TRBJ2-7; 7 bases map to TRBD1. CDR3 length equals 13 residues. After removal of 4 bases from V and 4 bases from J, the junction contained 4 bases not matched to a gene. CDR1 and CDR2 from the germline V gene are SNHLY and FYNNEI. Here the CDR3 reads CASSGQGYYEQYF. The CDR3 DNA is TGTGCCAGCAGTGGACAGGGTTATTACGAGCAGTACTTC.

V usage is TRBV30 and J usage is TRBJ2-6; D uncertain. The CDR3 covers 16 residues. The germline CDR1 and CDR2 sequences are GTSNPN and SVGIG (reference sequence). V lost 3 bases to trimming and J lost 2 bases, with 14 bases between them. In DNA, the CDR3 is TGTGCCTGGAGGACTCTAAGGGTTCCTGGGGCCAACGTCCTGACTTTC. Its translation: CAWRTLRVPGANVLTF.

The chain employs TRBV7-2 and TRBJ2-2; no firm D call. This CDR3 is built from 16 residues. From germline, CDR1 is SGHTA and CDR2 FQGNSA. V was cut by 5 bases and J by 2 bases, with 15 bases left in between. The CDR3 protein is CASSPYQLVNTGELFF. The CDR3 DNA reads TGTGCCAGCAGCCCATACCAGCTGGTCAACACCGGGGAGCTGTTTTTT.

The chain is built from TRBV6-5 and TRBJ2-1; 10 nucleotides match TRBD1. CDR3 size: 16 residues. Germline V gene data show CDR1 as MNHEY and CDR2 as SVGAGI. Trimming took 2 bases from V and 4 from J; bases not matched to a gene: 5. CDR3 DNA sequence: TGTGCCAGCAGTTACATCGCGGGACAGGGGTACAATGAGCAGTTCTTC. Translation gives CASSYIAGQGYNEQFF.

The chain uses TRBV5-1 and TRBJ2-3; maybe TRBD2 (6 bases). Germline-derived CDR1 and CDR2 are SGHRS and YFSETQ. V lost 0 bases, J lost 2 bases, and 7 bases lay in between. The CDR3 runs to 14 residues. For the CDR3, the DNA is TGCGCCAGCAGCTTGGTGGGACTCACAGATACGCAGTATTTT. Residues: CASSLVGLTDTQYF.

The CDR3 is CASSLAGQGSEKLFF. The CDR3 DNA reads TGTGCCAGCAGCTTAGCGGGACAGGGATCTGAAAAACTGTTTTTT. The chain recombines TRBV7-9 with TRBJ1-4; 9 nucleotides align to TRBD1. This CDR3 is 15 amino acids long. Unmatched junction bases numbered 3, after V lost 0 bases and J lost 7 bases. CDR1 is SEHNR, CDR2 FQNEAQ, per germline (reference sequence).

For this clone: The identical CDR3 is also encoded by other nucleotide sequences in the sample. The chain has TRBV9 and TRBJ2-1, with 8 bases fitting TRBD2. Germline assignment: CDR1 SGDLS and CDR2 YYNGEE. The V segment lost 0 bases and the J segment 4 bases; nucleotides outside the gene matches: 3. The CDR3 has 15 amino acids. In DNA form, the CDR3 reads TGTGCCAGCAGCGTAGTTTCTAGCGGGTACAATGAGCAGTTCTTC. As protein: CASSVVSSGYNEQFF.

This rearrangement joins TRBV7-6 to TRBJ2-5, with D unclear. The CDR3 extends over 13 amino acids. Trimming took off 2 bases at V and 1 base at J, with 5 bases between the two ends. In germline, CDR1 is SGHVS, CDR2 FNYEAQ. The DNA for the CDR3 is TGTGCCAGCAGCTTACGCCGCCAAGAGACCCAGTACTTC. The encoded protein is CASSLRRQETQYF.

This clone has just one count. The V and J genes are TRBV27 and TRBJ1-1; a weak D match, TRBD1 (6 bases). The germline CDR1 and CDR2 sequences are MNHEY and SMNVEV (reference sequence). The CDR3 spans 16 residues. V lost 8 bases and J 5 bases, leaving 24 bases between the germline ends. The chain's CDR3 is CASRRSVGGWRTEAFF. Written as DNA, the CDR3 is TGTGCCAGCCGGAGAAGCGTAGGGGGTTGGCGTACTGAAGCTTTCTTT.

The chain employs TRBV6-1 and TRBJ1-4; TRBD1 aligns across 7 bases. This CDR3 comprises 14 residues. The junction had 3 bases not matched to a gene; V was cut back by 5 bases and J by 3 bases. Germline CDR1 is MNHNS and CDR2 is SASEGT. As DNA, the CDR3 is TGTGCCAGCAGTAACAGGGGAGCTAATGAAAAACTGTTTTTT. Its protein product is CASSNRGANEKLFF.

V and J are TRBV19 and TRBJ1-5; TRBD1 agrees at 7 bases. This CDR3 is 15 amino acids long. In germline, CDR1 is LNHDA, CDR2 SQIVND (reference sequence). Losses at the gene ends were 4 bases for V and 2 bases for J; bases not matched to a gene: 5. CDR3 sequence (DNA): TGTGCCAGTAGTAGGGCTGGGACAGGCAATCAGCCCCAGCATTTT. It encodes CASSRAGTGNQPQHF. The full variable domain, rest sourced from reference TRBV19 and TRBJ1-5, is DGGITQSPKYLFRKEGQNVTLSCEQNLNHDAMYWYRQDPGQGLRLIYYSQIVNDFQKGDIAEGYSVSREKKESFPLTVTSAQKNPTAFYLCASSRAGTGNQPQHFGDGTRLSIL.

V is TRBV6-6 and J is TRBJ1-1; 8 bases agree with TRBD1. There are 14 residues in the CDR3. Germline loops: CDR1 MNHNY, CDR2 SVGAGI (reference sequence). Trimming took 5 bases from V and 4 from J; bases not matched to a gene: 6. CDR3 coding DNA: TGTGCCAGCAGTCCGACAGGGGTCGGCACTGAAGCTTTCTTT. Its translation: CASSPTGVGTEAFF.

The chain has TRBV7-2 and TRBJ2-7; 7 bases are a match to TRBD2. This CDR3 is built from 14 residues. Per the germline V gene, CDR1 is SGHTA and CDR2 is FQGNSA. J was trimmed by 5 bases and V by 5 bases; bases with no gene match: 9. This CDR3 reads CASSLGGGSDEQYF. The CDR3 bases are TGTGCCAGCAGCCTTGGCGGGGGTAGTGACGAGCAGTACTTC.

The chain is built from TRBV6-5 and TRBJ2-2; D unresolved. The CDR3 loop spans 14 amino acids. Trimming pared 0 bases from V and 2 bases from J, leaving 4 bases between. Germline-derived CDR1 and CDR2 are MNHEY and SVGAGI. Here the CDR3 reads CASSYSGNTGELFF. The CDR3 bases are TGTGCCAGCAGTTACTCGGGCAACACCGGGGAGCTGTTTTTT.

This chain uses TRBV9 with TRBJ2-3, with 8 positions matching TRBD2. The germline CDR1 and CDR2 sequences are SGDLS and YYNGEE. The CDR3 is 15 amino acids. Germline trimming cut 3 bases from V and 0 bases from J; bases unmatched to any gene: 3. The DNA for the CDR3 is TGTGCCAGCAGCGCTAGCGGGCGTAGCACAGATACGCAGTATTTT. Translating gives CASSASGRSTDTQYF.

J is TRBJ2-7 and V is TRBV5-1; 10 bases match TRBD2. Trimming removed 0 bases from V and 7 bases from J; junction bases left unmatched: 16. CDR1 is SGHRS, CDR2 YFSETQ, per germline. The CDR3 runs to 18 residues. The CDR3: CASSLGQGTSDLSREQYF. The CDR3 nucleotides read TGCGCCAGCAGCTTGGGACAGGGGACTAGCGATCTTTCTCGAGAGCAGTACTTC.

The chain has TRBV2 and TRBJ2-3; TRBD2 aligns across 13 bases. Germline CDR1 reads SNHLY; CDR2 reads FYNNEI. The CDR3 extends over 19 amino acids. The V and J ends lost 6 bases and 8 bases, in that order; junction bases with no gene match: 20. The CDR3 nucleotides read TGTGCCAGCAGCCTTAGGACTAGCGGGAGAGGGGTCTCGGGTGGTACGCAGTATTTT. Its protein is CASSLRTSGRGVSGGTQYF.

The chain uses TRBV27 and TRBJ2-5; D is perhaps TRBD1 or TRBD2 (5 bases each). Germline assignment: CDR1 MNHEY and CDR2 SMNVEV (reference sequence). Trimming cost V 5 bases and J 0 bases, with 16 bases left between them. The CDR3 has 16 amino acids. The DNA of the CDR3 is TGTGCCAGCAGTCCGATGGGCTGGGGGTACCAAGAGACCCAGTACTTC. It specifies CASSPMGWGYQETQYF.

The rearrangement links TRBV2 to TRBJ1-2, with D perhaps matching TRBD1 (6 bases). Germline CDR1 SNHLY, CDR2 FYNNEI. There are 12 residues in the CDR3. Trimming took off 5 bases at V and 5 bases at J, with 9 bases between the two ends. The CDR3 sequence: CASSTQGYGYTF. The CDR3 bases are TGTGCCAGCAGTACACAGGGTTATGGCTACACCTTC.

This chain joins TRBV14 and TRBJ2-1, with D uncertain. CDR3 length equals 14 residues. CDR1 is SGHDN, CDR2 FVKESK, per germline. Trimming stripped 6 bases from V and 1 base from J, with 10 bases between. The CDR3 DNA reads TGTGCCAGCAGTCCGGTGGGGTCCTACAATGAGCAGTTCTTC. Translation: CASSPVGSYNEQFF.

The CDR3 sequence: CASSSIRKAYEQYF. DNA for the CDR3: TGTGCCAGCAGCTCGATCCGGAAGGCCTACGAGCAGTACTTC. J is TRBJ2-7 and V is TRBV7-2; D remains ambiguous. The germline V gene has CDR1 SGHTA and CDR2 FQGNSA. V lost 4 bases to trimming and J lost 2 bases, with 12 bases between them. The CDR3 extends over 14 amino acids.

The CDR3 region is CASSRNLGDTQYF. In nucleotides, the CDR3 is TGTGCCAGCAGTCGAAACCTTGGAGATACGCAGTATTTT. The genes are TRBV14 and TRBJ2-3; D gene ambiguous. CDR1 is SGHDN and CDR2 is FVKESK in the germline V gene. CDR3 size: 13 residues. Between the trimmed V and J ends, which lost 6 bases and 5 bases, there was a span of 12 bases.

The chain joins TRBV6-1 to TRBJ1-4; the D is unclear. The ends were cut back, 2 bases at V and 8 bases at J, with 15 bases in the middle. Per the germline V gene, CDR1 is MNHNS and CDR2 is SASEGT. There are 15 residues in the CDR3. In DNA form, the CDR3 reads TGTGCCAGCAGTGAAAGTAAGCAGGTCTGGGAAAAACTGTTTTTT. Translated: CASSESKQVWEKLFF.

This clone was observed a single time. The chain links TRBV6-5 to TRBJ1-2; the D gene is possibly TRBD1 (5 bases). The CDR3 covers 11 residues. V lost 2 bases to trimming and J lost 10 bases, with 8 bases between them. Germline lookup yields CDR1 MNHEY and CDR2 SVGAGI. The CDR3 loop is CASSYGAHYTF. Written as DNA, the CDR3 is TGTGCCAGCAGTTACGGGGCCCACTACACCTTC.

The chain uses TRBV10-3 and TRBJ1-4, with D possibly TRBD1 on 5 matching bases. The germline gives CDR1 ENHRY, CDR2 SYGVKD. Trimming stripped 4 bases from V and 1 base from J, with 7 bases between. This CDR3 comprises 14 residues. The CDR3 loop reads CAISGTGTNEKLFF. The CDR3 region has the DNA TGTGCCATCAGTGGAACAGGAACTAATGAAAAACTGTTTTTT.